The rows below give T cell receptor beta chains drawn from one sample of a study of response to subunit inactivated influenza vaccine. TCRdb re-derived calls from the RT-PCR reads in MiXCR, one entry per CDR3 protein. The sample yields hundreds of thousands of distinct CDR3 sequences, about 8% seen once. The sample was PBMCs from blood, taken 23 months after vaccination. The origin of the receptors is a man in his fifties or sixties who received an inactivated influenza vaccine. CDR3s include the opening cysteine and the closing phenylalanine or tryptophan. Fields, in order: V gene, CDR3 protein.

>TRBV6-2/TRBV6-3
CASSVGLAGIRGNEQFF
>TRBV15
CATSTVPMSSYEQYF
>TRBV5-1
CASSGIGSMGLNVLTF
>TRBV6-2/TRBV6-3
CASSYDGDISSGFF
>TRBV3-1
CASRPGGSNTGELFF
>TRBV7-8
CASSSRRIPNTGELFF
>TRBV20-1
CSASKLRGDTQYF
>TRBV7-9
CASSLAEADLTQYF
>TRBV7-9
CASSSLTGELFF
>TRBV6-5
CASSYITGQHYGYTF
>TRBV12-3/TRBV12-4
CASSRQGPYEQYF
>TRBV20-1
CSASGVFNEQYF
>TRBV24-1
CATSDHSGGARDYLPDTQYF
>TRBV7-3
CASSPPAGTSGANVLTF
>TRBV10-3
CAISDSRDNNYQPQHF
>TRBV12-3/TRBV12-4
CASSRGPEQYF
>TRBV20-1
CSARDPGLGLYEQYF
>TRBV7-6
CASSGPGGTDTQYF
>TRBV7-9
CASSPYLTQYF
>TRBV4-3
CASSQAVTGQQYF
>TRBV27
CASSTVIYNSPLHF
>TRBV6-1
CASTVSLADNEQFF
>TRBV12-3/TRBV12-4
CASSFVGNTEAFF
>TRBV10-3
CAISAAGQGNYEQYF
>TRBV4-3
CASSPRAGGVRNEQFF
>TRBV5-1
CASSLDVYWDRGRETQYF
>TRBV6-1
CASRSPQISYNSPLHF
>TRBV2
CASSLTGGPYNEQFF
>TRBV9
CASSPPQGNTGELFF
>TRBV4-3
CASSQDAGLAEQFF
>TRBV20-1
CSAEVAGGPRDEQFF
>TRBV5-1
CASSQTGRSYNEQFF
>TRBV5-1
CASSGDGGSTDTQYF
>TRBV7-2
CASSSHTSGGERDTQYF
>TRBV5-1
CASKRLAGIDTQYF
>TRBV6-2/TRBV6-3
CASRQQGRETQYF
>TRBV11-2
CASSLGGGGTEAFF
>TRBV4-3
CASSQGTGQPEKLFF
>TRBV7-9
CASSIAGGGEQFF
>TRBV7-6
CASSPNVAGGRETQYF
>TRBV28
CASRTQSRTLDEQFF
>TRBV5-1
CASSLAANTGELFF
>TRBV20-1
CSARPRTGAWDTQYF
>TRBV6-2/TRBV6-3
CAVRGANQPQHF
>TRBV7-7
CASSLDSGSGEQFF
>TRBV12-3/TRBV12-4
CASSFGRSYGYTF
>TRBV11-2
CASSLSPQGYGANVLTF
>TRBV20-1
CSAPISGALPSSYNEQFF
>TRBV6-5
CASSFRRGRQETQYF
>TRBV4-3
CASSSTAGGLAEDTQYF
>TRBV7-7
CASSLTSYNEQFF
>TRBV10-3
CAISVGGPTEAFF
>TRBV4-1
CASSLYWGVAYEQYF
>TRBV7-2
CASSRSQGRTQYF
>TRBV7-2
CASSLGHSTGELFF
>TRBV20-1
CSARDLTGTGGEKLFF
>TRBV4-1
CASSRTTGTGDHEQFF